This TCR beta chain was captured in a study of blood T cell repertoires in COVID-19. Study-wide context: Acute and convalescent COVID-19 samples came from the United States, Italy and Spain. PBMCs, B-cell-depleted T cells, or T cells were the source of the cDNA or gDNA that made up the material.

Patients at the Seattle site were enrolled during active infection and followed longitudinally. In the original processing: Estimated nucleated cell counts came from reference gene primer amplification. Only in-frame clones appear in the TCRdb table, and some are missing; sequencing was by immunoSEQ multiplex PCR. V and J calls and clone size follow that table, whereas D and trimming were derived from the DNA. The sample yields about 100,000 clones, around 90% seen once. The CDR3 length is 16 residues. CDR1 is MGHRA, CDR2 YSYEKL, per germline. The V end was cut by 1 base, the J end by 2 bases, with 15 bases between.

This chain uses TRBV4-1 with TRBJ2-7; perhaps TRBD2 as D (6 bases). The sequence came from a woman aged 50 to 65 with COVID-19, enrolled during active disease. Sequenced input: peripheral blood. The CDR3 region has the DNA TGCGCCAGCAGCCAAGGGGTAGCGGAAACAACCTACGAGCAGTACTTC. Amino acid sequence: CASSQGVAETTYEQYF.